This T cell receptor beta chain was identified in a study of OX40 agonist ivuxolimab in advanced cancers. Study-level background: Patients were dosed with the agonistic anti-OX40 (CD134) antibody ivuxolimab.

Assay: immunoSEQ multiplex PCR; the TCRdb copy retains only in-frame clones and omits some. The table lists more than 15,000 clones, 70% to 80% of them singletons. On this clone itself: Its antigen is unidentified.

Study-wide points: Among the least clonally expanded were partial responders at 0.1-3.0 mg/kg. There were, on average, more expanded clones in CD8+ T cells than in CD4+.

This TCR derives from an adult with an advanced solid tumor such as melanoma, head and neck, liver or kidney cancer. Material: CD4+ or CD8+ T cells sorted from blood, obtained in a trial of the OX40 agonist ivuxolimab.

The CDR3 spells CASSPWTGRGTEAFF. CDR3 coding DNA: TGTGCCAGCAGTCCCTGGACAGGGAGAGGCACTGAAGCTTTCTTT. The chain couples TRBV27 to TRBJ1-1; TRBD1 matches at 8 bases. This CDR3 has 15 residues. Germline CDR1 is MNHEY and CDR2 is SMNVEV (reference sequence). The trim removed 5 bases at V and 4 bases at J, leaving 9 bases unmatched.